A single sample gave rise to the 12 T cell receptor beta chains below, sequenced in a study of metastatic and nonmetastatic thyroid tumors. TCRdb re-analyzed the PCR reads through MiXCR. The sample lists 40,000 or so clones, around 43% occurring once. All patients reached thyroid surgery having received no treatment beforehand. Sequenced material: tumor tissue. The receptors stem from a male donor with papillary thyroid cancer or a benign thyroid nodule (not recorded which). Some clones in this sample may be carry-over from other donors' samples.

The chain recombines TRBV7-2 with TRBJ1-3; no clear D. The CDR3 length is 13 residues. The germline V gene encodes CDR1 SGHTA and CDR2 FQGNSA. Trimming stripped 1 base from V and 4 bases from J, with 5 bases between. The CDR3 spells CASSLGRGNTIYF. CDR3 nucleotides: TGTGCCAGCAGCTTAGGAAGGGGAAACACCATATATTTT.

The genes are TRBV20-1 and TRBJ2-7; 9 nucleotides match TRBD1. Per the germline V gene, CDR1 is DFQATT and CDR2 is SNEGSKA (reference sequence). The ends lost 4 bases at V and 6 bases at J; junction bases unmatched: 13. This CDR3 comprises 15 residues. The CDR3 DNA is TGCAGTGCTATAAGCACGGGACAGGGACTTGGCGAGCAGTACTTC. It translates to CSAISTGQGLGEQYF.

V gene TRBV11-2 combines with J gene TRBJ2-2; the match to TRBD2 covers 10 bases. The CDR3 covers 16 residues. Germline V gene sequence: CDR1 SGHAT, CDR2 FQNNGV. V trimming: 5 bases; J trimming: 3 bases; junction bases outside the gene matches: 6. The CDR3 DNA sequence: TGTGCCAGCAGCCCCCGACTAGCGGGCGACACCGGGGAGCTGTTTTTT. Residues: CASSPRLAGDTGELFF.

The rearrangement links TRBV11-2 to TRBJ2-1; the match to TRBD2 covers 9 bases. There are 14 residues in the CDR3. J lost 8 bases, V lost 5 bases, and 7 bases had no gene match. Germline V CDR1 and CDR2: SGHAT, FQNNGV. This CDR3 is CASSPQRLADEQFF. CDR3 nucleotide sequence: TGTGCCAGCAGCCCTCAGCGACTAGCGGATGAGCAGTTCTTC.

This chain connects TRBV9 to TRBJ1-3; the D is unclear. Germline CDR1 and CDR2: SGDLS and YYNGEE. The CDR3 is made up of 15 amino acids. The V end lost 0 bases, the J end lost 0 bases, and 7 bases lay between the germline ends. Written as DNA, the CDR3 is TGTGCCAGCAGCGTAGGTGTGAGCTCTGGAAACACCATATATTTT. It is translated as CASSVGVSSGNTIYF.

The rearrangement links TRBV4-3 to TRBJ2-7, with D unclear. Germline CDR1 and CDR2: LGHNA and YSLEER. The CDR3 sequence is 14 residues long. With 1 base removed from V and 0 bases from J, the gap between germline ends came to 7 bases. CDR3 coding DNA: TGCGCCAGCAGCCAAGTTGGCAGCTCCTACGAGCAGTACTTC. Its protein is CASSQVGSSYEQYF.

J is TRBJ2-3 and V is TRBV5-1; the D gene is possibly TRBD2 (5 bases). Trimming left V 0 bases short and J 4 bases short, with 15 bases between. CDR3 length: 16 amino acids. Germline values: CDR1 SGHRS, CDR2 YFSETQ. This chain's CDR3 is CASSLEQLVRSDTQYF. The CDR3 nucleotides are TGCGCCAGCAGCTTGGAGCAACTAGTTCGCTCAGATACGCAGTATTTT.

This rearrangement joins TRBV5-1 to TRBJ2-7, with 8 positions matching TRBD1. V trimming: 1 base; J trimming: 3 bases; junction bases outside the gene matches: 3. Germline V gene data show CDR1 as SGHRS and CDR2 as YFSETQ. CDR3 length: 14 residues. CDR3 loop: CASSLRDRYYEQYF. CDR3 in DNA: TGCGCCAGCAGCTTGAGGGACAGGTACTACGAGCAGTACTTC.

V and J are TRBV30 and TRBJ1-6, with unresolved D. CDR3 length equals 14 residues. The germline gives CDR1 GTSNPN, CDR2 SVGIG (reference sequence). The germline V and J ends were trimmed by 0 bases and 7 bases, with 10 bases remaining between them. CDR3 sequence (DNA): TGTGCCTGGAGTGTCCTCACAGTGAATTCACCCCTCCACTTT. This sequence encodes CAWSVLTVNSPLHF.

This chain links TRBV19 with TRBJ2-6; D ambiguous. The CDR3 is 15 residues long. Germline V gene sequence: CDR1 LNHDA, CDR2 SQIVND (reference sequence). V was trimmed by 5 bases and J by 1 base, leaving 9 bases between them. The CDR3, as DNA: TGTGCCAGTAGTGCAGGAGAATCTGGGGCCAACGTCCTGACTTTC. This codes for CASSAGESGANVLTF.

This clone was counted a few times. The rearrangement links TRBV3-1 to TRBJ1-2, with D uncertain. In germline, CDR1 is LGHDT, CDR2 YNNKEL (reference sequence). V was cut by 0 bases and J by 7 bases, with 12 bases left in between. The CDR3 contains 14 residues. The CDR3 DNA reads TGTGCCAGCAGCCAAGATTGGAGGACGCGTGGCTACACCTTC. Translated, it gives CASSQDWRTRGYTF.

The chain joins TRBV9 to TRBJ2-3; D remains unclear. V was shortened by 7 bases and J by 1 base, with 13 bases between the two germline ends. CDR1 is SGDLS, CDR2 YYNGEE, per germline. The CDR3 has 14 residues. This CDR3 reads CASRRSTGTDTQYF. The CDR3, as DNA: TGTGCCAGCCGGCGGAGTACAGGCACAGATACGCAGTATTTT.